This T cell receptor (beta chain) is drawn from a study of CD8 T cells in ankylosing spondylitis. Overall study findings and caveats: Roughly eight highly homologous variants formed a TCR beta motif that appeared characteristic of ankylosing spondylitis blood. With a CD8+ phenotype, disease-linked clones were relatively rare in peripheral blood. The study looked at matched synovial fluid samples from ankylosing spondylitis patients. Disease-linked clones were reported to be significantly enriched there.

In its sample, this clonotype was seen many times. Its cognate antigen is unknown. Trimming shortened V by 2 bases and J by 5 bases, and 10 bases separated the two germline ends. Germline V CDR1 and CDR2: SGHTA, FQGNSA. This CDR3 has 13 amino acids. The TCR beta libraries were generated through quantitative 5'-RACE incorporating molecular barcodes. One entry per CDR3 protein results from TCRdb running MiXCR on the 5' RACE reads. Among 450,000 to 550,000 distinct CDR3 sequences listed, roughly 5.3% were seen once. Sequenced sample: blood, either unsorted or a sorted T cell fraction (not recorded which). V usage is TRBV7-2 and J usage is TRBJ2-7; D unresolved. The clonotype originates from a male donor with ankylosing spondylitis. The CDR3 spells CASSLITMHEQYF. The CDR3 DNA reads as TGTGCCAGCAGCTTAATCACGATGCACGAGCAGTACTTC.